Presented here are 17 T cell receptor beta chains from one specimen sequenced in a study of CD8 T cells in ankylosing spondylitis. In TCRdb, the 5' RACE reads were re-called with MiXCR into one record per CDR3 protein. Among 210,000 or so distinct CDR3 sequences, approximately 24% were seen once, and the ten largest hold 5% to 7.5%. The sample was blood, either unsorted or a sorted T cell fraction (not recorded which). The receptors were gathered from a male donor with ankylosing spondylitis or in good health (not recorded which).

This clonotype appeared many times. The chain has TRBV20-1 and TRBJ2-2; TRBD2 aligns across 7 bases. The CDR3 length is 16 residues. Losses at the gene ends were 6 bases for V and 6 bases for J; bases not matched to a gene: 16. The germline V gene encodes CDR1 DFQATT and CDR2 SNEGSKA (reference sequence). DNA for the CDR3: TGCAGTGCAAGACCCCTAGGACGGGAGGCGGCCGGGGAGCTGTTTTTT. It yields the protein CSARPLGREAAGELFF.

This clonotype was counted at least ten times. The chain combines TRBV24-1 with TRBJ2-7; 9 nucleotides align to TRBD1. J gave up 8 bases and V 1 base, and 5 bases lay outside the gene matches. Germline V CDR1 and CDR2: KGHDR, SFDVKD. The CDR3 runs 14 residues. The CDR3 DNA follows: TGTGCCACCAGTGATTTTTTGGGGACAGGGAAGCAGTACTTC. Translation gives CATSDFLGTGKQYF.

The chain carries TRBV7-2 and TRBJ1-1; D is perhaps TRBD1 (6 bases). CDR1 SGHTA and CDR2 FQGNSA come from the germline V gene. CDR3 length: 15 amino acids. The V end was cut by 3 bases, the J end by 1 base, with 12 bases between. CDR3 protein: CASSFYRERNTEAFF. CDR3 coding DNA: TGTGCCAGCAGCTTTTACAGGGAGCGGAACACTGAAGCTTTCTTT.

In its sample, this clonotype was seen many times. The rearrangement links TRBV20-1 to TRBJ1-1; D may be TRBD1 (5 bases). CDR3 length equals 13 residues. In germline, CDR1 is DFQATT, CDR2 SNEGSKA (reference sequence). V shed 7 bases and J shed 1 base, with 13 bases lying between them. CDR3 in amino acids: CSVPGRRNTEAFF. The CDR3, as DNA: TGCAGTGTTCCGGGACGCCGGAACACTGAAGCTTTCTTT.

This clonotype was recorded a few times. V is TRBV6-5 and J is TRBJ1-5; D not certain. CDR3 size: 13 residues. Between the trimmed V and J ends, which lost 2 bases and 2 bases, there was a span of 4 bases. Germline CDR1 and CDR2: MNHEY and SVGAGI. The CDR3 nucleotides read TGTGCCAGCAGTTACAGGGGCAATCAGCCCCAGCATTTT. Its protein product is CASSYRGNQPQHF.

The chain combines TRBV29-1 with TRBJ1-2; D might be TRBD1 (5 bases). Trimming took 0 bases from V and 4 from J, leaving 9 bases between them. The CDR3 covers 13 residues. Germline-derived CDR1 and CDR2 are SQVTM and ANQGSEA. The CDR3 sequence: CSVEEGRIYGYTF. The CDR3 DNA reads TGCAGCGTTGAAGAGGGACGGATCTATGGCTACACCTTC.

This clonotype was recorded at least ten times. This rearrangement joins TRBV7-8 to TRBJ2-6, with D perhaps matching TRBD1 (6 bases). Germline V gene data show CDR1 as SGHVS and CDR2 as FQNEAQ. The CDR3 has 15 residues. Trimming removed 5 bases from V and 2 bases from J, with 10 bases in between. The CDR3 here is CASSPDSTGANVLTF. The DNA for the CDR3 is TGTGCCAGCAGCCCGGACAGTACTGGGGCCAACGTCCTGACTTTC.

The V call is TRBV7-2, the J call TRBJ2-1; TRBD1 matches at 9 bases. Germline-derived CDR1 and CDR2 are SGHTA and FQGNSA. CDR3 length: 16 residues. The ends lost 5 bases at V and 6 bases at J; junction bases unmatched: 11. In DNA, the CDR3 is TGTGCCAGCAGCACGCGGGTGGGACAGGGATTCAATGAGCAGTTCTTC. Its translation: CASSTRVGQGFNEQFF.

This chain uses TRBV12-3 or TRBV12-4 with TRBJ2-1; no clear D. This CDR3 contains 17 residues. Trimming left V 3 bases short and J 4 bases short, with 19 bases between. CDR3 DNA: TGTGCCAGCAGTTTTTATATCGGCACCTTTGGGTACAATGAGCAGTTCTTC. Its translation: CASSFYIGTFGYNEQFF.

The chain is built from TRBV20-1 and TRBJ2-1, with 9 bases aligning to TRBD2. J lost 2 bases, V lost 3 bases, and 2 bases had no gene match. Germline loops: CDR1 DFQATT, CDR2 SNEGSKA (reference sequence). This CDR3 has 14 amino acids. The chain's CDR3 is CSASGTSPYNEQFF. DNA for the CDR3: TGCAGTGCTAGCGGGACTAGCCCCTACAATGAGCAGTTCTTC.

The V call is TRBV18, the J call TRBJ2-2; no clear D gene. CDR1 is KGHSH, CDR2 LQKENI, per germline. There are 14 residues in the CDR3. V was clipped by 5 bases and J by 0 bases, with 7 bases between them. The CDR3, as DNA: TGTGCCAGCTCAGAACACGCGAACACCGGGGAGCTGTTTTTT. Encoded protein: CASSEHANTGELFF.

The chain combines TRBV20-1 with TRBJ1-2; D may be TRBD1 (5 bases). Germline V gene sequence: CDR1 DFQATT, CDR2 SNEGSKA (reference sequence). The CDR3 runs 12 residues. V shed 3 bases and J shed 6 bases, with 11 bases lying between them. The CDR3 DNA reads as TGCAGTGCTAGTTCAGCAGGGAATGGCTACACCTTC. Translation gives CSASSAGNGYTF.

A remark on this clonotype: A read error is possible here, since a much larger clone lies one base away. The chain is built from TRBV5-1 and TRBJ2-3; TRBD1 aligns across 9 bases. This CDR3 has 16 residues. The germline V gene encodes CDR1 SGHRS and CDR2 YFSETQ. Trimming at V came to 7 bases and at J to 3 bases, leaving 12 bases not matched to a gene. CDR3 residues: CASGAGQGTTTDTQYF. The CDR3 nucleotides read TGCGCCAGCGGCGCCGGACAGGGGACGACTACAGATACGCAGTATTTT.

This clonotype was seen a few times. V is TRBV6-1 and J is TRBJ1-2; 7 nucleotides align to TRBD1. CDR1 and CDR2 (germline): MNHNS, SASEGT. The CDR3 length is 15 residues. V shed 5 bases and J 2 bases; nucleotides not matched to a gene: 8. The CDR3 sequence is CASSLYRGSNYGYTF. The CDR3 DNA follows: TGTGCCAGCAGTCTTTACAGGGGCTCAAACTATGGCTACACCTTC.

This CDR3 is CASSSLPGQGFTDTQYF. CDR3 DNA sequence: TGTGCCAGCAGCTCCCTCCCCGGACAGGGGTTCACAGATACGCAGTATTTT. The V call is TRBV9, the J call TRBJ2-3; 9 positions match TRBD1. CDR3 length: 17 residues. CDR1 is SGDLS, CDR2 YYNGEE, per germline. Unmatched junction bases numbered 11, after V lost 4 bases and J lost 2 bases.

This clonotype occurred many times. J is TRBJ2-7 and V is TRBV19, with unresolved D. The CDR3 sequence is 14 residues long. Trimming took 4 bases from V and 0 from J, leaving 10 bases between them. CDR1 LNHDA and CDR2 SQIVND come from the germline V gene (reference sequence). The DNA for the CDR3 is TGTGCCAGTAGTACATGGCAGACCTCCTACGAGCAGTACTTC. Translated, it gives CASSTWQTSYEQYF.

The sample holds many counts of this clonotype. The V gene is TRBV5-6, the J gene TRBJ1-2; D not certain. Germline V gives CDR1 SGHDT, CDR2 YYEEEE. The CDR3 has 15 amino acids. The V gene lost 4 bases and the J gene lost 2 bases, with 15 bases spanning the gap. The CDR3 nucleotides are TGTGCCAGCAGCCCCCAAGGGATTGCGAACTATGGCTACACCTTC. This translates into CASSPQGIANYGYTF.